The clone carrying this TCR beta chain appeared a few times. Its antigen is unknown. Each CDR3 protein gets one entry after TCRdb re-called the reads with MiXCR. Of about 920,000 distinct CDR3 sequences listed, roughly a third are singletons. J gave up 7 bases and V 3 bases, and 8 bases lay outside the gene matches. The CDR3 extends over 15 amino acids. This sample is drawn from a study of T cell repertoires in cytomegalovirus infection. For the study at large: In the study, CMV epitopes included recently identified HLA-C-restricted and well-studied HLA-B-restricted ones. Public TCR beta signatures indicated both CMV infection and matching HLA type.

Whole-study findings and limits: Based on cumulative public TCR beta family frequency, carriers of CMV plus the relevant HLA were identified. HLA-C-restricted CMV clonotypes gave the most frequent clonotype in two of eight donors.

The specimen was cultured CD8+ T cells from PBMCs, collected from culture after CMV antigen stimulation. This receptor was identified in a human donor in good health (CMV status not recorded). Some clones in this sample may be carry-over from other donors' samples. The rearrangement uses TRBV12-3 or TRBV12-4 and TRBJ2-1; 8 bases are shared with TRBD1. The CDR3 coding sequence is TGTGCCAGCAGTTTGTTTGAGGACAGGGCAAATGAGCAGTTCTTC. Encoded protein: CASSLFEDRANEQFF.